This TCR beta chain stems from a study of vaccination and CD4 T cells after COVID-19. Across the study: Samples were taken after vaccination, a median of around 76 days after dose two, with a range of 14 to 241. Findings of the study overall: A relatively small number of convalescent patients were studied, and no early post-infection timepoints were included.

Comments on this clonotype: The antigen remains undetermined.

Sequenced with the Oncomine TCR Beta short-read assay was DNA taken from cultured CD4+ T cells. A single record per CDR3 protein comes from TCRdb applying MiXCR to the PCR reads. Here the sample spans about 12,000 distinct CDR3 sequences, approximately 50% being singletons. Treatment denoted: 10-day PBMC culture with coronavirus spike peptide pools or control peptides (ViraFEST assay). Sample: CD4+ T cells from blood, cultured in vitro. The origin of this receptor is a human donor who had recovered from COVID-19.

The CDR3 protein is CAISSPVKETQYF. In DNA, the CDR3 is TGTGCCATCAGCTCCCCCGTAAAAGAGACCCAGTACTTC. This sequence joins TRBV10-3 and TRBJ2-5; D ambiguous. V dropped 6 bases and J dropped 3 bases, with 11 bases sitting between them. This CDR3 has 13 residues. Germline V lookup: CDR1 ENHRY, CDR2 SYGVKD.